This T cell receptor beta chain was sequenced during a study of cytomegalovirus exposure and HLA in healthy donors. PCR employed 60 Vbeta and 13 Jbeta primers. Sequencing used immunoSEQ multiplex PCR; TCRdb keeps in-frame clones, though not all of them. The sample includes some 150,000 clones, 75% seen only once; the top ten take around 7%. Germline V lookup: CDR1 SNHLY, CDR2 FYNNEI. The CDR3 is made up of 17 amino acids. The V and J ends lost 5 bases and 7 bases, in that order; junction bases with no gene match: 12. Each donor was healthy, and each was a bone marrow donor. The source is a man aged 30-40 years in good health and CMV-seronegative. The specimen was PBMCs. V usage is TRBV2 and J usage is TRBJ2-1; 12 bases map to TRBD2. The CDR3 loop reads CASSPLRLAGEGNEQFF. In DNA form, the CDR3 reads TGTGCCAGCAGTCCCCTAAGACTAGCGGGAGAGGGTAATGAGCAGTTCTTC.